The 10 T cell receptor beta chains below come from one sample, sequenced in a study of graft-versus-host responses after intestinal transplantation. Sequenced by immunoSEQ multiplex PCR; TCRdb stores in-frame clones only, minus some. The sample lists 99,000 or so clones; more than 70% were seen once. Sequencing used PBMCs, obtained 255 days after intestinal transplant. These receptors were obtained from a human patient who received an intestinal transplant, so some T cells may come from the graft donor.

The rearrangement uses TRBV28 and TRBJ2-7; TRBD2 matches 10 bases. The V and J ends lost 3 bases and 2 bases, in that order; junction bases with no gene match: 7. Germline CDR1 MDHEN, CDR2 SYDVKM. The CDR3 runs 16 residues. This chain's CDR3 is CASSFHSGTSAYEQYF. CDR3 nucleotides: TGTGCCAGCAGTTTCCACTCCGGGACTAGCGCCTACGAGCAGTACTTC.

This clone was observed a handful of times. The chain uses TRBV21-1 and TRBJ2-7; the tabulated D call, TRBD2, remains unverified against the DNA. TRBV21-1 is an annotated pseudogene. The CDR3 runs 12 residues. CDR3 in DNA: TGTGCCAGCAGCTACACTACCTACGAGCAGTACTTC. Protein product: CASSYTTYEQYF.

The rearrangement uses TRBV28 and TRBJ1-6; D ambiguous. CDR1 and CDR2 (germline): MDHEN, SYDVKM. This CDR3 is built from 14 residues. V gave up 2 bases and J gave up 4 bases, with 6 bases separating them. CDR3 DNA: TGTGCCAGCAGTTTACTGGGATATAATTCACCCCTCCACTTT. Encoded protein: CASSLLGYNSPLHF.

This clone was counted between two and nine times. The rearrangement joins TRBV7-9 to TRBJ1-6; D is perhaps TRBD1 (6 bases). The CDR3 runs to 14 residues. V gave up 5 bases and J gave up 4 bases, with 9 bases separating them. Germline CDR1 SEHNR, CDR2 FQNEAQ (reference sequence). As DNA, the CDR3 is TGTGCCAGCAGCGGGGGACAATATAATTCACCCCTCCACTTT. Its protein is CASSGGQYNSPLHF. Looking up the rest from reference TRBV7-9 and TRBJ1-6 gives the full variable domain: DTGVSQNPRHKITKRGQNVTFRCDPISEHNRLYWYRQTLGQGPEFLTYFQNEAQLEKSRLLSDRFSAERPKGSFSTLEIQRTEQGDSAMYLCASSGGQYNSPLHFGNGTRLTVT.

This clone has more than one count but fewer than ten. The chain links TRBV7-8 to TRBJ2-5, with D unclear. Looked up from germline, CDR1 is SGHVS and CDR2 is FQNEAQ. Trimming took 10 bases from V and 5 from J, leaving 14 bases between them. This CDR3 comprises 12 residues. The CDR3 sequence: CATSEVSETQYF. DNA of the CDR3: TGTGCCACTTCTGAGGTTTCGGAGACCCAGTACTTC.

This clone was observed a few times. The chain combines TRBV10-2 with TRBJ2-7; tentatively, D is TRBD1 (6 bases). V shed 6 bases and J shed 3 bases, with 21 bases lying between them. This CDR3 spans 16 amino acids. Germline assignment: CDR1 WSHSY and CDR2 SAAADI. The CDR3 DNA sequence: TGCGCCAGCAGGCCGGCGGACAGTGCTGGGCGCTACGAGCAGTACTTC. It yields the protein CASRPADSAGRYEQYF.

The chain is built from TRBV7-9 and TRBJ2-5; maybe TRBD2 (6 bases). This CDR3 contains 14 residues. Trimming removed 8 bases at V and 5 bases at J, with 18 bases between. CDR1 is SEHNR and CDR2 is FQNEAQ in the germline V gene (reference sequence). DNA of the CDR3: TGTGCCAGCTCCCCAAGGTGGGGGGACGAGACCCAGTACTTC. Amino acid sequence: CASSPRWGDETQYF.

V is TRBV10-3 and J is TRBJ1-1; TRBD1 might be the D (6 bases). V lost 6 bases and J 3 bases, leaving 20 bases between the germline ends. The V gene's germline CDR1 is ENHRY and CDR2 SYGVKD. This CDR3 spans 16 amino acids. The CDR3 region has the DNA TGTGCCATCAGATGGCGGGGGGCAGGGCGTGACACTGAAGCTTTCTTT. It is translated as CAIRWRGAGRDTEAFF.

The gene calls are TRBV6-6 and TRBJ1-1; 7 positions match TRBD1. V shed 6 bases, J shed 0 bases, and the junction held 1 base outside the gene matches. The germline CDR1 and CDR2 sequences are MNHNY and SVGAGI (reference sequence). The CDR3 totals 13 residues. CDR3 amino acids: CASRTGMNTEAFF. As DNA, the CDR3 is TGTGCCAGCAGGACAGGGATGAACACTGAAGCTTTCTTT.

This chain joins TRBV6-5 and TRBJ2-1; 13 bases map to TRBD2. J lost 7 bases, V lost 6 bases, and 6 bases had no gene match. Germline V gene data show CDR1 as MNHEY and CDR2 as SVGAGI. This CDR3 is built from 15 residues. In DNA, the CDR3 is TGTGCCAGCAGACGGAAACTAGCGGGAGGGAATGAGCAGTTCTTC. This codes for CASRRKLAGGNEQFF.